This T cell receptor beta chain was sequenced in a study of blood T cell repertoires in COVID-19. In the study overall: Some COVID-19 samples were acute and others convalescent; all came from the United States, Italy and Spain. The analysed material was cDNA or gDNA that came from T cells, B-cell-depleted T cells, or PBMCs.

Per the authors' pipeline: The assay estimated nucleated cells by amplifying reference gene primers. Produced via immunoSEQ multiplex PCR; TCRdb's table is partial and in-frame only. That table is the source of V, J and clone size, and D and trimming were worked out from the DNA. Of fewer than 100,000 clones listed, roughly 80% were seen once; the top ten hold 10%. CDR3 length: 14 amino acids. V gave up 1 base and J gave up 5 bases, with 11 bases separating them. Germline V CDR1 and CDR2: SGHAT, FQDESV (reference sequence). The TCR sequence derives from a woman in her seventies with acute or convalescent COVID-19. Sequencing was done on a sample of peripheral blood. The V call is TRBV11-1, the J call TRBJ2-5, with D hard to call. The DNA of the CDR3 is TGTGCCAGCAGCTTAGTTTCGGGTGGGGAGACCCAGTACTTC. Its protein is CASSLVSGGETQYF.